This T cell receptor beta chain was identified in a study of shared clonotypes between healthy human individuals. Per the original data handling: Without quality scores, immunoSEQ junctional reads could not be filtered like full-length reads. Repertoires were generated with immunoSEQ multiplex PCR, while TCRdb's copy carries only in-frame clones and drops some. From that table come the V and J calls and clone size; the DNA was used to work out D and trimming. The table includes around 1.1 million clones, about 80% detected once. The study's findings and limits: Naive subsets tended to show greater estimated richness than memory subsets. A handful of donors had around 5% of their naive CD4 clonotypes in common.

CD45RA+ naive and CD45RA-negative memory subsets were separated from CD4+ cells. As to this clone: Its antigen is undetermined. Germline is not matched at one junction end, which may reflect a read error.

This CDR3 comprises 13 residues. Per germline, CDR1 GTSNPN and CDR2 SVGIG (reference sequence). The sample consisted of memory CD4+ T cells from PBMCs. The subset is: CD45RA-negative fraction. The rearrangement joins TRBV30 to TRBJ1-4; D gene unclear. This TCR was recovered from a man between 18 and 35 years old in good health. Some clones in this sample may be carry-over from other donors' samples. The CDR3 loop is CAWAGLENEKLLF. Here the CDR3 DNA reads TGTGCCTGGGCGGGCCTGGAGAATGAAAAACTGCTTTTT. The entire variable domain, with the rest obtained from reference TRBV30 and TRBJ1-4, is as follows: SQTIHQWPATLVQPVGSPLSLECTVEGTSNPNLYWYRQAAGRGLQLLFYSVGIGQISSEVPQNLSASRPQDRQFILSSKKLLLSDSGFYLCAWAGLENEKLLFGSGTQLSVL.